The next 30 T cell receptor beta chains were all read from a single sample in a study of blood T cell repertoires in COVID-19. TCRdb's copy holds only in-frame clones and misses some; the assay was immunoSEQ multiplex PCR. The sample carries 200,000 to 250,000 clones, under 90% recorded once. The sample consisted of peripheral blood. These receptor sequences come from an elderly man with acute or convalescent COVID-19.

The V call is TRBV6-2 or TRBV6-3, the J call TRBJ2-2, with D perhaps TRBD2 (6 bases). Per the germline V gene, CDR1 is MNHEY and CDR2 is SVGEGT. Trimming cost V 2 bases and J 6 bases, with 19 bases left between them. The CDR3 is 17 amino acids. CDR3 nucleotides: TGTGCCAGCAGTTACCCGACGGGTCGGGGGTCTCCCGGGGAGCTGTTTTTT. As protein: CASSYPTGRGSPGELFF.

The J gene is TRBJ2-7, the V gene TRBV6-2 or TRBV6-3, with a tentative D call TRBD2 (6 bases). V was trimmed by 2 bases and J by 7 bases, leaving 15 bases between them. The CDR3 consists of 14 residues. Germline CDR1 and CDR2: MNHEY and SVGEGT. CDR3 sequence: CASSYAGLSGEQYV. The CDR3 nucleotides are TGTGCCAGCAGTTACGCGGGACTTTCCGGAGAGCAGTACGTC.

The chain has TRBV11-2 and TRBJ2-3; D is unresolved. Germline V gene data show CDR1 as SGHAT and CDR2 as FQNNGV. CDR3 length: 14 residues. Trimming removed 1 base at V and 4 bases at J, with 9 bases between. CDR3: CASSLARLSDTQYF. CDR3 nucleotides: TGTGCCAGCAGCTTAGCGAGACTCTCAGATACGCAGTATTTT. The full variable domain, its missing parts supplied by reference TRBV11-2 and TRBJ2-3, is EAGVAQSPRYKIIEKRQSVAFWCNPISGHATLYWYQQILGQGPKLLIQFQNNGVVDDSQLPKDRFSAERLKGVDSTLKIQPAKLEDSAVYLCASSLARLSDTQYFGPGTRLTVL.

The J gene is TRBJ1-4, the V gene TRBV7-2, with no clear D. The CDR3 runs 15 residues. V was shortened by 1 base and J by 4 bases, with 10 bases between the two germline ends. Looked up from germline, CDR1 is SGHTA and CDR2 is FQGNSA. CDR3 bases: TGTGCCAGCAGCTTAGGGTCGTCCTATAATGAAAAACTGTTTTTT. Translated: CASSLGSSYNEKLFF.

The rearrangement links TRBV6-1 to TRBJ1-3; D uncertain. The CDR3 consists of 14 residues. Germline assignment: CDR1 MNHNS and CDR2 SASEGT. The V and J ends lost 3 bases and 2 bases respectively, with 8 bases between them. Here the CDR3 DNA reads TGTGCCAGCAGTGATATGGGCCCTGGAAACACCATATATTTT. Residues: CASSDMGPGNTIYF.

The chain is built from TRBV18 and TRBJ2-7; D perhaps matches TRBD1 (5 bases). Trimming removed 0 bases from V and 2 bases from J, with 17 bases in between. Germline CDR1 is KGHSH and CDR2 is LQKENI. This CDR3 contains 17 residues. The CDR3: CASSPPRSRRVAYEQYF. The CDR3 DNA reads as TGTGCCAGCTCACCACCAAGAAGTCGCAGGGTAGCCTACGAGCAGTACTTC.

The chain links TRBV6-4 to TRBJ2-5; 7 positions match TRBD1. V gave up 5 bases and J gave up 5 bases; unmatched junction bases: 5. CDR3 length equals 13 residues. Germline CDR1 is MRHNA and CDR2 is SNTAGT. The CDR3 bases are TGTGCCAGCAGTCGACAGGGCGGGGAGACCCAGTACTTC. Its translation: CASSRQGGETQYF.

The rearrangement links TRBV18 to TRBJ1-2; D not certain. The CDR3 length is 13 residues. V lost 1 base, J lost 6 bases, and 9 bases lay in between. Germline-derived CDR1 and CDR2 are KGHSH and LQKENI. This CDR3 is CASSPLEADGYTF. CDR3 sequence (DNA): TGTGCCAGCTCACCACTTGAGGCGGATGGCTACACCTTC.

This chain joins TRBV27 and TRBJ2-2, with a possible D match to TRBD2 (6 bases). The CDR3 is 15 amino acids. The V gene lost 2 bases and the J gene lost 2 bases, with 9 bases spanning the gap. The germline V gene has CDR1 MNHEY and CDR2 SMNVEV (reference sequence). CDR3 sequence (DNA): TGTGCCAGCAGTTTAGCGGGAAGAAACACCGGGGAGCTGTTTTTT. It encodes CASSLAGRNTGELFF.

This chain connects TRBV19 to TRBJ2-2; 9 bases are shared with TRBD2. Germline V gives CDR1 LNHDA, CDR2 SQIVND (reference sequence). V dropped 7 bases and J dropped 1; count of bases not matched to a gene: 1. The CDR3 has 14 amino acids. CDR3 protein: CASNSGGNTGELFF. The CDR3 region has the DNA TGTGCCAGTAATAGCGGGGGGAACACCGGGGAGCTGTTTTTT.

The chain couples TRBV27 to TRBJ2-1; a weak D match, TRBD1 (6 bases). The CDR3 loop spans 13 amino acids. V was clipped by 6 bases and J by 12 bases, with 18 bases between them. Germline CDR1 reads MNHEY; CDR2 reads SMNVEV (reference sequence). CDR3 in DNA: TGTGCCAGCAGCCGGACAGTTCTAGGTCCGCAGTTCTTC. It encodes CASSRTVLGPQFF.

The chain joins TRBV7-3 to TRBJ2-3; the match to TRBD1 covers 11 bases. CDR1 and CDR2 from the germline V gene are SGHTA and FQGTGA. Trimming took 5 bases from V and 5 from J; bases not matched to a gene: 12. This CDR3 region has 17 residues. This chain's CDR3 is CASSPIGQGALKDTQYF. The CDR3 DNA sequence: TGTGCCAGCAGCCCCATCGGACAGGGGGCCTTGAAAGATACGCAGTATTTT.

This clone has just one count. The chain is built from TRBV28 and TRBJ2-3; TRBD1 aligns across 11 bases. With V trimmed by 1 base and J by 4 bases, 7 bases remained unmatched. The CDR3 runs to 17 residues. Germline V gene lookup returns CDR1 MDHEN and CDR2 SYDVKM. The CDR3 bases are TGTGCCAGCAGTTTATTGGGGGACAGGGGGTTTTCAGATACGCAGTATTTT. Amino acid sequence: CASSLLGDRGFSDTQYF.

This rearrangement joins TRBV6-5 to TRBJ2-7; no reliable D call. CDR1 and CDR2 (germline): MNHEY, SVGAGI. CDR3 size: 13 residues. The V end was cut by 7 bases, the J end by 3 bases, with 13 bases between. The CDR3 DNA reads TGTGCCAGCACCGCGGTCGGAGACTACGAGCAGTACTTC. This sequence encodes CASTAVGDYEQYF.

This chain uses TRBV27 with TRBJ2-7, with D possibly TRBD2 on 6 matching bases. CDR3 length: 14 amino acids. Trimming stripped 4 bases from V and 6 bases from J, with 16 bases between. Germline CDR1 reads MNHEY; CDR2 reads SMNVEV (reference sequence). The CDR3 reads CASSYTLGGGEQYF. The CDR3 DNA sequence: TGTGCCAGCAGTTACACCCTGGGAGGAGGCGAGCAGTACTTC.

The chain has TRBV24-1 and TRBJ1-5, with D possibly matching TRBD1 (5 bases). Germline CDR1 is KGHDR and CDR2 is SFDVKD. The CDR3 is 13 residues long. The germline V and J ends were trimmed by 9 bases and 2 bases, with 10 bases remaining between them. The CDR3 is CATDQGGNQPQHF. For the CDR3, the DNA is TGTGCCACCGATCAGGGTGGCAATCAGCCCCAGCATTTT.

The chain employs TRBV28 and TRBJ1-6; D may be TRBD1 (6 bases). CDR3 size: 12 residues. The V gene lost 2 bases and the J gene lost 13 bases, with 9 bases spanning the gap. CDR1 is MDHEN and CDR2 is SYDVKM in the germline V gene. DNA for the CDR3: TGTGCCAGCAGTTTAGGGGGGGGCCCCCTCCACTTT. Translated, it gives CASSLGGGPLHF.

The chain couples TRBV29-1 to TRBJ2-5; 7 nucleotides match TRBD1. CDR3 size: 12 residues. Germline assignment: CDR1 SQVTM and CDR2 ANQGSEA. The trim removed 7 bases at V and 4 bases at J, leaving 6 bases unmatched. The CDR3 DNA follows: TGCAGCGAGCAGGGGGTGGGAGAGACCCAGTACTTC. It translates to CSEQGVGETQYF. The whole variable domain, filled in from reference TRBV29-1 and TRBJ2-5, reads SAVISQKPSRDICQRGTSLTIQCQVDSQVTMMFWYRQQPGQSLTLIATANQGSEATYESGFVIDKFPISRPNLTFSTLTVSNMSPEDSSIYLCSEQGVGETQYFGPGTRLLVL.

The chain recombines TRBV28 with TRBJ2-7; TRBD1 agrees at 9 bases. In germline, CDR1 is MDHEN, CDR2 SYDVKM. V trimming: 5 bases; J trimming: 3 bases; junction bases outside the gene matches: 8. CDR3 length: 15 residues. CDR3 loop: CASSPPTGGSYEQYF. The DNA of the CDR3 is TGTGCCAGCAGTCCACCGACAGGGGGTAGCTACGAGCAGTACTTC.

The chain joins TRBV27 to TRBJ2-1, with D possibly matching TRBD2 (5 bases). Germline V gene data show CDR1 as MNHEY and CDR2 as SMNVEV (reference sequence). The V end was cut by 6 bases, the J end by 1 base, with 13 bases between. There are 15 residues in the CDR3. The CDR3 loop reads CASRSLGGSYNEQFF. The CDR3 region has the DNA TGTGCCAGCAGGTCATTAGGAGGTTCCTACAATGAGCAGTTCTTC.

V usage is TRBV11-2 and J usage is TRBJ1-3, with D hard to call. Between the trimmed V and J ends, which lost 6 bases and 4 bases, there was a span of 22 bases. From germline, CDR1 is SGHAT and CDR2 FQNNGV. This CDR3 is built from 17 residues. The CDR3 DNA reads as TGTGCCAGCAGTCCCCTGAGAGAGGGTTTGAGGGGAAACACCATATATTTT. It yields the protein CASSPLREGLRGNTIYF. Variable domain in full (rest from reference TRBV11-2 and TRBJ1-3): EAGVAQSPRYKIIEKRQSVAFWCNPISGHATLYWYQQILGQGPKLLIQFQNNGVVDDSQLPKDRFSAERLKGVDSTLKIQPAKLEDSAVYLCASSPLREGLRGNTIYFGEGSWLTVV.

The CDR3 DNA is TGTGCCAGCAGCTTATCGGAGGGCCGGCTTTACGAGCAGTACTTC. This encodes CASSLSEGRLYEQYF. V usage is TRBV7-2 and J usage is TRBJ2-7; D is possibly TRBD2 (6 bases). Germline-derived CDR1 and CDR2 are SGHTA and FQGNSA. The germline V and J ends were trimmed by 2 bases and 4 bases, with 15 bases remaining between them. The CDR3 covers 15 residues.

The CDR3 bases are TGTGCCAGCAGTTACGCGGGGACAGCCAGCAATCAGCCCCAGCATTTT. Protein product: CASSYAGTASNQPQHF. The V call is TRBV6-2 or TRBV6-3, the J call TRBJ1-5; 7 nucleotides match TRBD1. CDR3 size: 16 residues. V gave up 2 bases and J gave up 1 base; unmatched junction bases: 5. Germline loops: CDR1 MNHEY, CDR2 SVGEGT.

The chain couples TRBV12-5 to TRBJ1-2, with TRBD1 as a possible D gene (6 bases). CDR1 is LGHNT, CDR2 FRNRAP, per germline. The CDR3 contains 13 residues. V lost 5 bases to trimming and J lost 3 bases, with 10 bases between them. As DNA, the CDR3 is TGTGCTAGTGGTCGACAGGCCCACTATGGCTACACCTTC. Residues: CASGRQAHYGYTF.

The chain links TRBV4-1 to TRBJ2-1, with a weak D call TRBD2 (6 bases). Germline lookup yields CDR1 MGHRA and CDR2 YSYEKL. The CDR3 is 14 amino acids. V was shortened by 3 bases and J by 4 bases, with 10 bases between the two germline ends. CDR3 sequence: CASSQGDLYNEQFF. For the CDR3, the DNA is TGCGCCAGCAGCCAGGGGGACTTGTACAATGAGCAGTTCTTC.

The chain combines TRBV3-1 (or the pseudogene TRBV3-2) with TRBJ2-3; TRBD2 agrees at 13 bases. The length of the CDR3 is 16 residues. Trimming took 1 base from V and 6 from J; bases not matched to a gene: 4. Looked up from germline, CDR1 is LGHDT and CDR2 is YNNKEL (reference sequence). The CDR3 is CASSQVTSGRADTQYF. In nucleotides, the CDR3 is TGTGCCAGCAGCCAAGTCACTAGCGGGAGGGCCGATACGCAGTATTTT.

The rearrangement links TRBV6-1 to TRBJ2-3, with 9 bases that match TRBD1. V was pared by 0 bases and J by 6 bases, with 7 bases of the junction left unmatched. Germline CDR1 and CDR2: MNHNS and SASEGT. This CDR3 has 16 amino acids. The CDR3: CASSEADRGFADTQYF. The CDR3 DNA sequence: TGTGCCAGCAGTGAAGCGGACAGGGGTTTTGCGGATACGCAGTATTTT.

V usage is TRBV6-6 and J usage is TRBJ1-1; TRBD1 agrees at 7 bases. V was clipped by 2 bases and J by 11 bases; unmatched bases: 5. Germline CDR1 is MNHNY and CDR2 is SVGAGI (reference sequence). This CDR3 is built from 12 residues. The CDR3 coding sequence is TGTGCCAGCAGTTACGTCAGGGGGTACGCTTTCTTT. This encodes CASSYVRGYAFF.

Of note for this clone: The germline gene is not matched at one end of the junction; a read error may be the cause. The V and J genes are TRBV3-1 (or the pseudogene TRBV3-2) and TRBJ2-5; 8 nucleotides agree with TRBD2. CDR1 is LGHDT, CDR2 YNNKEL, per germline (reference sequence). CDR3 length equals 13 residues. DNA for the CDR3: TGTGCCAGCAGCCCATCCGGGACTAGACGCTTTGACTTC. Amino acids: CASSPSGTRRFDF.

The chain recombines TRBV4-1 with TRBJ2-3, with 10 bases that match TRBD1. The junction had 5 bases not matched to a gene; V was cut back by 8 bases and J by 6 bases. Germline V gene data show CDR1 as MGHRA and CDR2 as YSYEKL. This CDR3 is 13 amino acids long. The CDR3 bases are TGCGCCAGCCAGGACAGGGGGTCGGATACGCAGTATTTT. Translation gives CASQDRGSDTQYF.